This TCR beta chain came from a study of blood T cell repertoires in COVID-19. Study summary: Samples representing acute and convalescent COVID-19 were sourced from the United States, Italy and Spain. PBMCs, B-cell-depleted T cells, or T cells were the source of the cDNA or gDNA that made up the material.

The V end was cut by 8 bases, the J end by 8 bases, with 7 bases between. This CDR3 has 11 amino acids. How the authors handled the data: Cell counts per sample came from amplifying reference gene primers. Here immunoSEQ multiplex PCR was the method, and the copy in TCRdb shows in-frame clones only, minus some. The V and J calls and clone size were taken over from that table, and D and trimming were inferred from the DNA. The sample has around 95,000 clones, 70% to 80% seen once. Sequences were obtained from peripheral blood. This sequence originates from a woman in her 70s with acute or convalescent COVID-19. The rearrangement links TRBV12-3 or TRBV12-4 to TRBJ2-6; D may be TRBD1 (6 bases). The CDR3 sequence: CASGGSNVLTF. For the CDR3, the DNA is TGTGCCAGCGGGGGCTCCAACGTCCTGACTTTC.